The next 3 T cell receptor beta chains were all read from a single sample in a study of Graves' ophthalmopathy and Graves' hyperthyroidism. RNA transcripts provided the template for amplifying TCR beta CDR3 regions. After a first-round RT-PCR with HTBI primers, a second-round multiplex PCR was run. TCRdb ran MiXCR on the multiplex PCR reads and lists one entry per CDR3 protein. This sample has more than 550,000 distinct CDR3 sequences, with just over 40% found just once. The sample comprised peripheral blood. All receptors come from an adult man with Graves' ophthalmopathy.

The CDR3 nucleotides are TGTGCCAGCAGCGTTGAAGCTACCGGGGAGGATGGCTACACCTTC. Its protein product is CASSVEATGEDGYTF. J is TRBJ1-2 and V is TRBV7-3; D gene unclear. The CDR3 sequence is 15 residues long. The germline V and J ends were trimmed by 5 bases and 6 bases, with 19 bases remaining between them. Germline-derived CDR1 and CDR2 are SGHTA and FQGTGA.

The rearrangement uses TRBV9 and TRBJ2-1; D is unresolved. Germline values: CDR1 SGDLS, CDR2 YYNGEE. The V and J ends lost 4 bases and 0 bases respectively, with 8 bases between them. The CDR3 consists of 14 residues. The DNA of the CDR3 is TGTGCCAGCAGCCAAGACCTCTCCTACAATGAGCAGTTCTTC. This gives the protein CASSQDLSYNEQFF.

Regarding this clonotype: Here the CDR3 omits its conserved ending phenylalanine or tryptophan, so a read error is the likely source. The chain combines TRBV29-1 with TRBJ1-1; no clear D. V was cut by 7 bases and J by 0 bases, with 15 bases left in between. The CDR3 loop spans 14 amino acids. CDR1 SQVTM and CDR2 ANQGSEA come from the germline V gene. CDR3 DNA sequence: TGCAGCGCCCTACTTGACGGTATGAACACTGAAGCTTTCCTT. Encoded protein: CSALLDGMNTEAFL.